Shown below are 31 T cell receptor beta chains from a single sample sequenced in a study of beta chain features in type 1 diabetes. The sequenced template was cDNA made from the entire isolated RNA. Here immunoSEQ multiplex PCR was the method, and the copy in TCRdb shows in-frame clones only, minus some. Among approximately 170,000 clones listed, less than 9.5% were seen once. The sample taken for sequencing was central memory CD4+ T cells from blood. The receptors come from a woman younger than 30 in good health.

This clone has only a few counts. The J gene is TRBJ2-1, the V gene TRBV5-1, with TRBD1 matching 8 bases. The CDR3 loop spans 17 amino acids. V shed 1 base, J shed 5 bases, and the junction held 11 bases outside the gene matches. Germline V lookup: CDR1 SGHRS, CDR2 YFSETQ. The DNA of the CDR3 is TGCGCCAGCAGCTTGATATCAGGGGGCGCAGCACACAATGAGCAGTTCTTC. Encoded protein: CASSLISGGAAHNEQFF.

The chain combines TRBV6-6 with TRBJ2-2; the D gene is possibly TRBD2 (6 bases). Germline CDR1 reads MNHNY; CDR2 reads SVGAGI (reference sequence). Trimming removed 6 bases at V and 7 bases at J, with 18 bases between. The CDR3 runs to 15 residues. The CDR3 DNA reads as TGTGCCAGCAGACAGGAAAGGAGGGTGGGCGGGGAGCTGTTTTTT. It specifies CASRQERRVGGELFF.

This clone was picked up a small number of times. The chain combines TRBV9 with TRBJ1-2; 8 bases agree with TRBD1. The CDR3 is made up of 16 amino acids. CDR1 and CDR2 (germline): SGDLS, YYNGEE. V was pared by 4 bases and J by 8 bases, with 16 bases of the junction left unmatched. CDR3 amino acids: CASSQRRRGQGFGYTF. CDR3 in DNA: TGTGCCAGCAGCCAAAGAAGACGAGGACAGGGCTTCGGCTACACCTTC.

The CDR3 spells CASSTDRVTEAFF. In DNA, the CDR3 is TGTGCCAGCAGCACGGACAGGGTAACTGAAGCTTTCTTT. The gene calls are TRBV7-9 and TRBJ1-1, with 8 bases matching TRBD1. CDR3 length: 13 residues. V dropped 5 bases and J dropped 5; count of bases not matched to a gene: 4. The germline CDR1 and CDR2 sequences are SEHNR and FQNEAQ (reference sequence). Full variable domain (rest looked up from reference TRBV7-9 and TRBJ1-1): DTGVSQNPRHKITKRGQNVTFRCDPISEHNRLYWYRQTLGQGPEFLTYFQNEAQLEKSRLLSDRFSAERPKGSFSTLEIQRTEQGDSAMYLCASSTDRVTEAFFGQGTRLTVV.

This clone showed up just a few times. The chain recombines TRBV28 with TRBJ1-4; 7 nucleotides agree with TRBD1. CDR1 and CDR2 from the germline V gene are MDHEN and SYDVKM. Trimming at V came to 7 bases and at J to 8 bases, leaving 4 bases not matched to a gene. The CDR3 has 12 residues. CDR3 loop: CASTTGDEKLFF. CDR3 sequence (DNA): TGTGCCAGCACCACAGGGGACGAAAAACTGTTTTTT.

This sequence joins TRBV10-2 and TRBJ2-5; perhaps TRBD2 as D (6 bases). Trimming pared 8 bases from V and 0 bases from J, leaving 13 bases between. Per the germline V gene, CDR1 is WSHSY and CDR2 is SAAADI. The CDR3 is 14 amino acids. The CDR3 DNA sequence: TGCGCCAGCCGAGGGGCGGGGTACCAAGAGACCCAGTACTTC. It codes for CASRGAGYQETQYF.

The chain has TRBV6-1 and TRBJ2-5, with D unclear. V was cut by 3 bases and J by 11 bases, with 10 bases left in between. The CDR3 runs 11 residues. Germline CDR1 is MNHNS and CDR2 is SASEGT. CDR3 nucleotide sequence: TGTGCCAGCAGTGACCCCCTCAGACAGTACTTC. Its translation: CASSDPLRQYF.

V and J are TRBV15 and TRBJ1-2, with D possibly TRBD1 on 6 matching bases. V dropped 2 bases and J dropped 2 bases, with 6 bases sitting between them. The CDR3 totals 13 residues. Germline V gives CDR1 LNHNV, CDR2 YYDKDF (reference sequence). CDR3 in amino acids: CATSRQGNYGYTF. CDR3 coding DNA: TGTGCCACCAGCAGACAGGGGAACTATGGCTACACCTTC.

In its sample, this clone was seen a few times. The chain uses TRBV11-2 and TRBJ2-3, with a weak D call TRBD2 (6 bases). This CDR3 is built from 16 residues. Trimming stripped 4 bases from V and 4 bases from J, with 18 bases between. Looked up from germline, CDR1 is SGHAT and CDR2 is FQNNGV. The CDR3, as DNA: TGTGCCAGCAGCTCGGTACCGGGACTCCAAGCAGATACGCAGTATTTT. Translation gives CASSSVPGLQADTQYF. Drawing the rest from reference TRBV11-2 and TRBJ2-3, the complete variable domain is EAGVAQSPRYKIIEKRQSVAFWCNPISGHATLYWYQQILGQGPKLLIQFQNNGVVDDSQLPKDRFSAERLKGVDSTLKIQPAKLEDSAVYLCASSSVPGLQADTQYFGPGTRLTVL.

The rearrangement joins TRBV7-9 to TRBJ1-2; 8 nucleotides line up with TRBD1. The CDR3 sequence is 15 residues long. V lost 5 bases and J lost 4; bases outside the gene matches: 9. Germline V gives CDR1 SEHNR, CDR2 FQNEAQ (reference sequence). CDR3 in DNA: TGTGCCAGCAGCACCCGACAGGGGCTCCCCTATGGCTACACCTTC. This gives the protein CASSTRQGLPYGYTF.

This clone was found a few times. This sequence joins TRBV19 and TRBJ1-2; 8 nucleotides line up with TRBD1. The CDR3 extends over 14 amino acids. The V and J ends lost 4 bases and 5 bases, in that order; junction bases with no gene match: 6. Germline V gene lookup returns CDR1 LNHDA and CDR2 SQIVND (reference sequence). This CDR3 reads CASSSRQGKYGYTF. The CDR3 DNA reads TGTGCCAGTAGTAGCAGACAGGGGAAGTATGGCTACACCTTC.

CDR3 loop: CASSTLGGLNTGELFF. CDR3 bases: TGTGCCAGCAGCACCCTGGGGGGGTTGAACACCGGGGAGCTGTTTTTT. The chain is built from TRBV9 and TRBJ2-2; TRBD2 agrees at 7 bases. The CDR3 is 16 residues long. V shed 4 bases and J 1 base; nucleotides not matched to a gene: 7. The germline V gene has CDR1 SGDLS and CDR2 YYNGEE.

The rearrangement joins TRBV27 to TRBJ2-5, with a possible D match to TRBD2 (6 bases). The J call may be in error: the DNA end matches TRBJ2-7 better. This CDR3 has 14 amino acids. Germline V gene sequence: CDR1 MNHEY, CDR2 SMNVEV (reference sequence). In DNA form, the CDR3 reads TGTGCCAGTGGTAGGAGGGGAAAGGGTTACGAGCAGTACTTC. Translation: CASGRRGKGYEQYF.

V is TRBV2 and J is TRBJ2-5; 8 nucleotides line up with TRBD1. Germline V gene lookup returns CDR1 SNHLY and CDR2 FYNNEI. V was clipped by 7 bases and J by 5 bases; unmatched bases: 9. CDR3 size: 14 residues. The DNA for the CDR3 is TGTGCCAGCACCGGGACAGGTGGAACGGAGACCCAGTACTTC. Translated: CASTGTGGTETQYF.

V and J are TRBV10-2 and TRBJ2-7, with 7 bases that match TRBD1. Trimming took 6 bases from V and 1 from J; bases not matched to a gene: 0. The CDR3 extends over 12 amino acids. Germline CDR1 reads WSHSY; CDR2 reads SAAADI. The CDR3 sequence is CASRQGSYEQYF. The CDR3 DNA follows: TGCGCCAGCAGACAGGGGTCCTACGAGCAGTACTTC.

This clone was seen more than once but under ten times. The J gene is TRBJ2-1, the V gene TRBV29-1, with 8 bases lining up with TRBD2. The V segment lost 6 bases and the J segment 3 bases; nucleotides outside the gene matches: 13. This CDR3 region has 16 residues. Germline CDR1 SQVTM, CDR2 ANQGSEA. DNA for the CDR3: TGCAGCGTGCCTCCCGGAGTAGCGGGGTTCTACAATGAGCAGTTCTTC. It translates to CSVPPGVAGFYNEQFF.

This clone appeared a few times. V is TRBV30 and J is TRBJ1-1, with 7 bases lining up with TRBD1. Trimming took 1 base from V and 4 from J; bases not matched to a gene: 3. Germline V CDR1 and CDR2: GTSNPN, SVGIG (reference sequence). The CDR3 runs 13 residues. This CDR3 is CAWSEQGGTEAFF. CDR3 bases: TGTGCCTGGAGTGAGCAGGGGGGCACTGAAGCTTTCTTT.

V gene TRBV30 combines with J gene TRBJ1-5; unclear D gene. CDR3 length: 13 amino acids. Germline CDR1 reads GTSNPN; CDR2 reads SVGIG (reference sequence). V was cut by 1 base and J by 2 bases, with 6 bases left in between. Here the CDR3 reads CAWSGSRNQPQHF. The CDR3 coding sequence is TGTGCCTGGAGTGGAAGCCGCAATCAGCCCCAGCATTTT.

This clone was counted only a few times. The rearrangement uses TRBV19 and TRBJ1-1, with D uncertain. The length of the CDR3 is 13 residues. V lost 3 bases, J lost 0 bases, and 5 bases lay in between. CDR1 is LNHDA, CDR2 SQIVND, per germline (reference sequence). The CDR3 DNA reads as TGTGCCAGTAGTATTCAGGTGAACACTGAAGCTTTCTTT. It codes for CASSIQVNTEAFF.

This chain uses TRBV7-6 with TRBJ1-1, with 7 positions matching TRBD1. CDR3 length: 12 amino acids. Per germline, CDR1 SGHVS and CDR2 FNYEAQ. V lost 2 bases, J lost 8 bases, and 2 bases stayed unmatched. The CDR3 DNA sequence: TGTGCCAGCAGCTTATGGGACAGAGAAGCTTTCTTT. Amino acid sequence: CASSLWDREAFF.

The chain is built from TRBV7-9 and TRBJ2-5; 9 nucleotides match TRBD2. CDR1 SEHNR and CDR2 FQNEAQ come from the germline V gene (reference sequence). CDR3 size: 16 residues. J was trimmed by 0 bases and V by 1 base; bases with no gene match: 3. Here the CDR3 reads CASSLGASGNQETQYF. The CDR3 DNA reads as TGTGCCAGCAGCTTAGGGGCTAGCGGGAACCAAGAGACCCAGTACTTC.

The V gene is TRBV2, the J gene TRBJ2-1; D is ambiguous. The CDR3 runs 13 residues. V was trimmed by 5 bases and J by 7 bases, leaving 12 bases between them. Germline V gene sequence: CDR1 SNHLY, CDR2 FYNNEI. CDR3 amino acids: CASSPRQANEQFF. CDR3 coding DNA: TGTGCCAGCAGTCCCCGCCAGGCGAATGAGCAGTTCTTC.

The sample holds a few counts of this clone. The V call is TRBV7-9, the J call TRBJ1-2; 8 nucleotides match TRBD1. The V gene's germline CDR1 is SEHNR and CDR2 FQNEAQ (reference sequence). This CDR3 is 14 amino acids long. V lost 5 bases and J lost 5; bases outside the gene matches: 7. Here the CDR3 DNA reads TGTGCCAGCAGCACCCCGACAGGGGAGTATGGCTACACCTTC. Its translation: CASSTPTGEYGYTF.

The CDR3 reads CASSPGRETQYF. The CDR3, as DNA: TGTGCCAGCAGCCCAGGTCGAGAGACCCAGTACTTC. This chain joins TRBV25-1 and TRBJ2-5; D gene ambiguous. With 6 bases removed from V and 4 bases from J, the gap between germline ends came to 9 bases. CDR1 and CDR2 (germline): MGHDK, SYGVNS. The CDR3 covers 12 residues.

This clone has a handful of counts. The rearrangement joins TRBV18 to TRBJ2-3, with 8 bases that match TRBD2. CDR1 is KGHSH, CDR2 LQKENI, per germline. Germline trimming cut 6 bases from V and 0 bases from J; bases unmatched to any gene: 8. The CDR3 is 16 amino acids. As DNA, the CDR3 is TGTGCCAGCTCCACCAACAGCGGGGGTAGCACAGATACGCAGTATTTT. It yields the protein CASSTNSGGSTDTQYF.

This clone was recorded a few times. The V and J genes are TRBV5-1 and TRBJ2-1; D might be TRBD2 (6 bases). Trimming shortened V by 2 bases and J by 7 bases, and 13 bases separated the two germline ends. The germline gives CDR1 SGHRS, CDR2 YFSETQ. The CDR3 sequence is 14 residues long. CDR3 coding DNA: TGCGCCAGCAGCTTATCGGGAGAAAGGAATGAGCAGTTCTTC. This sequence encodes CASSLSGERNEQFF.

This rearrangement joins TRBV30 to TRBJ2-7; D uncertain. This CDR3 comprises 13 residues. V lost 3 bases, J lost 2 bases, and 11 bases lay in between. CDR1 and CDR2 (germline): GTSNPN, SVGIG (reference sequence). CDR3 loop: CAWRGRLAYEQYF. The CDR3 DNA sequence: TGTGCCTGGAGAGGCAGGTTGGCCTACGAGCAGTACTTC.

This clone was recorded a few times. The J gene is TRBJ1-3, the V gene TRBV7-2, with 9 positions matching TRBD1. The trim removed 5 bases at V and 4 bases at J, leaving 3 bases unmatched. Per the germline V gene, CDR1 is SGHTA and CDR2 is FQGNSA. The CDR3 is 14 amino acids. The chain's CDR3 is CASSRDRVGNTIYF. CDR3 nucleotide sequence: TGTGCCAGCAGCCGGGACAGGGTCGGAAACACCATATATTTT. The complete variable domain, with remaining parts taken from reference TRBV7-2 and TRBJ1-3, reads GAGVSQSPSNKVTEKGKDVELRCDPISGHTALYWYRQSLGQGLEFLIYFQGNSAPDKSGLPSDRFSAERTGGSVSTLTIQRTQQEDSAVYLCASSRDRVGNTIYFGEGSWLTVV.

This clone was found a few times. The CDR3 bases are TGTGCCAGCAGTTCGAGGGCAGATACGCAGTATTTT. Its protein is CASSSRADTQYF. This sequence joins TRBV6-5 and TRBJ2-3; a weak D match, TRBD2 (5 bases). Germline CDR1 is MNHEY and CDR2 is SVGAGI. The V gene lost 4 bases and the J gene lost 4 bases, with 6 bases spanning the gap. The CDR3 sequence is 12 residues long.

The table lists this clone with a few counts. The V and J genes are TRBV28 and TRBJ1-3; D not certain. There are 13 residues in the CDR3. Deletions cut 9 bases from V and 0 bases from J, with 9 bases between. CDR1 is MDHEN, CDR2 SYDVKM, per germline. The CDR3 DNA sequence: TGTGCCAGTCTCTATCCCTCTGGAAACACCATATATTTT. As protein: CASLYPSGNTIYF.

Turning to this clone: At one boundary the junction diverges from the germline segment, which might be a read error. This sequence joins TRBV5-4 and TRBJ1-4; D call uncertain. Germline V lookup: CDR1 SGHNT, CDR2 YYREEE (reference sequence). The CDR3 runs 14 residues. The CDR3 region is CASSQGRTNEKLFF. Here the CDR3 DNA reads TGCGCCAGCAGCCAAGGGAGAACTAATGAAAAACTGTTTTTT.